One sample yielded the 2 T cell receptor beta chains listed below, sequenced in a study of blood T cells in healthy people across ages. For the second PCR, which ran for about 6 to 11 cycles, a sample-barcoded 5' primer and a J-beta primer mix were used. One entry per CDR3 protein, called by TCRdb with MiXCR from the 5' RACE reads. The sample yields about 640,000 distinct CDR3 sequences, less than 35% seen once. The sequenced sample was blood. These receptors all come from a woman older than 75 in good health.

The sample holds many counts of this clonotype. The J gene is TRBJ1-1, the V gene TRBV30; tentative D call: TRBD1 (5 bases). The V end was cut by 0 bases, the J end by 4 bases, with 9 bases between. Germline CDR1 and CDR2: GTSNPN and SVGIG (reference sequence). The CDR3 is 13 residues long. The CDR3 sequence is CAWSVKGSTEAFF. The DNA of the CDR3 is TGTGCCTGGAGTGTAAAGGGGAGCACTGAAGCTTTCTTT. Looking up the rest from reference TRBV30 and TRBJ1-1 gives the full variable domain: SQTIHQWPATLVQPVGSPLSLECTVEGTSNPNLYWYRQAAGRGLQLLFYSVGIGQISSEVPQNLSASRPQDRQFILSSKKLLLSDSGFYLCAWSVKGSTEAFFGQGTRLTVV.

The V gene is TRBV7-2, the J gene TRBJ1-4; tentative D call: TRBD1 (6 bases). This CDR3 has 14 amino acids. CDR1 is SGHTA, CDR2 FQGNSA, per germline. V dropped 1 base and J dropped 10 bases, with 13 bases sitting between them. The CDR3 loop reads CASSLDKGGRKLFF. The CDR3 nucleotides are TGTGCCAGCAGCTTAGACAAGGGGGGGAGAAAACTGTTTTTT.